This TCR beta chain derives from a study of T-cell reconstitution after alpha-beta-depleted transplantation in children. The library targeted TCRbeta and was prepared with unique molecular identifiers. TCRdb re-analysed the PCR reads in MiXCR, keeping a single row per CDR3 protein. The sample has hundreds of thousands of distinct CDR3 sequences, roughly 15% seen once. Trimming removed 5 bases from V and 4 bases from J, with 20 bases in between. This CDR3 contains 16 residues. Per the germline V gene, CDR1 is MNHEY and CDR2 is SMNVEV (reference sequence). This clonotype has more than one count but fewer than ten.

The TCR originated in a human donor who donated a stem cell graft to a child with acute myeloid leukemia. Sequencing was performed on PBMCs from the stem cell graft donor, taken from the stem cell graft. The chain joins TRBV27 to TRBJ2-5, with D possibly TRBD2 on 5 matching bases. CDR3 DNA sequence: TGTGCCAGCAGTCTAATCGGGTCCAGCGGACTAGAGACCCAGTACTTC. It specifies CASSLIGSSGLETQYF.